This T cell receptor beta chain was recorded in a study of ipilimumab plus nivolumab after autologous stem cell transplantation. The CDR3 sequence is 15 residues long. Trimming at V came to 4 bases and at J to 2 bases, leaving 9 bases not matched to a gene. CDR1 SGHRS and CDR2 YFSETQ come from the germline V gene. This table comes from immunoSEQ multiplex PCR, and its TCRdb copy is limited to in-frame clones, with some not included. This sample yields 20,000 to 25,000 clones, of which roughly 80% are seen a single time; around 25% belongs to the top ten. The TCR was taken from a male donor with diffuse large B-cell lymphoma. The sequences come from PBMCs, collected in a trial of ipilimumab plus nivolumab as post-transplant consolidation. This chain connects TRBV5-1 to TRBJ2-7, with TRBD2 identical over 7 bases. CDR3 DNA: TGCGCCAGCAGCCCTCTGGGCGGGAGTCCCTACGAGCAGTACTTC. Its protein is CASSPLGGSPYEQYF.